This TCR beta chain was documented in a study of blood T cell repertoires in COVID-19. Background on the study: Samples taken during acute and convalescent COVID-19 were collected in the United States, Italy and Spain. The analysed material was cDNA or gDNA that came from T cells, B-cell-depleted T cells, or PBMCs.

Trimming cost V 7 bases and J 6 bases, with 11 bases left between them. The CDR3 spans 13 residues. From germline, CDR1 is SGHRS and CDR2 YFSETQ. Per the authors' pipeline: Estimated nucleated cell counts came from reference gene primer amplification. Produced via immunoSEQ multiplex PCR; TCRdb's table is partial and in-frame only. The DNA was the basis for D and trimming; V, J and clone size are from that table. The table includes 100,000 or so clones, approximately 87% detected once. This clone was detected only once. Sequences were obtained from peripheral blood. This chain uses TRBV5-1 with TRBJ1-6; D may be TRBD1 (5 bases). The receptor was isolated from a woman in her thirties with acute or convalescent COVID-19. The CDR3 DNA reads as TGCGCCAGCCAGACAGACTCTAATTCACCCCTCCACTTT. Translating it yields CASQTDSNSPLHF. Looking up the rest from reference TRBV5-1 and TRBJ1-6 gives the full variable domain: KAGVTQTPRYLIKTRGQQVTLSCSPISGHRSVSWYQQTPGQGLQFLFEYFSETQRNKGNFPGRFSGRQFSNSRSEMNVSTLELGDSALYLCASQTDSNSPLHFGNGTRLTVT.